These T cell receptor beta chains were read from a single sample in a study of blood T cell repertoires in COVID-19. Method: immunoSEQ multiplex PCR; TCRdb's copy keeps in-frame clones and lacks some. The table records 100,000 to 150,000 clones, about four fifths of them present only once. The source material was peripheral blood. The receptor set was obtained from a man in his forties or fifties with active or convalescent COVID-19. Each CDR3 is given with its conserved first and last residue. A D gene is named only where the DNA matches it firmly. The size field is filled for only some rows; it gives once, few, many or a size class.

TRBJ2-3 | NA | NA | TRBV29-1 | CSVKRGTDTQYF | TGCAGCGTGAAAAGGGGGACAGATACGCAGTATTTT
TRBJ1-1 | TRBD1 | NA | TRBV4-3 | CASSQNVRGRDEAFF | TGCGCCAGCAGCCAAAATGTCAGGGGGAGAGACGAAGCTTTCTTT
TRBJ2-5 | TRBD1 | NA | TRBV9 | CASSVEGQRISETQYF | TGTGCCAGCAGCGTAGAGGGACAGAGGATCTCGGAGACCCAGTACTTC
TRBJ2-5 | NA | NA | TRBV6-6 | CASSQQGAETQYF | TGTGCCAGCAGCCAACAGGGTGCGGAGACCCAGTACTTC
TRBJ1-4 | NA | NA | TRBV12-3/TRBV12-4 | CASSFPGEKLFF | TGTGCCAGCAGTTTTCCGGGGGAAAAACTGTTTTTT
TRBJ2-3 | NA | NA | TRBV2 | CASSDQGQNYRSTDTQYF | TGTGCCAGCAGTGATCAGGGACAAAACTACCGGTCCACAGATACGCAGTATTTT
TRBJ1-4 | TRBD1 | NA | TRBV18 | CASSPPDRGTTNEKLFF | TGTGCCAGCTCACCTCCCGACAGGGGTACAACTAATGAAAAACTGTTTTTT
TRBJ2-7 | NA | NA | TRBV28 | CASSTRDEQYF | TGTGCCAGCAGCACTCGGGACGAGCAGTACTTC
TRBJ1-4 | NA | NA | TRBV24-1 | CATSESGATEPQHNEKLFF | TGTGCCACCAGTGAATCAGGTGCCACTGAGCCACAGCATAATGAAAAACTGTTTTTT
TRBJ1-4 | TRBD1 | NA | TRBV6-6 | CASSYHRDRGDEKLFF | TGTGCCAGCAGTTATCACCGGGACAGGGGGGACGAAAAACTGTTTTTT
TRBJ1-2 | TRBD1 | NA | TRBV15 | CATSRMGQGVGGYTF | TGTGCCACCAGCAGAATGGGACAGGGAGTAGGTGGCTACACCTTC
TRBJ2-1 | NA | NA | TRBV21-1 | CASLPPRAEQFF | TGTGCCAGCCTTCCCCCCCGCGCAGAGCAGTTCTTC
TRBJ1-4 | NA | NA | TRBV29-1 | CSAVQGSEKLFF | TGCAGCGCGGTGCAGGGGAGTGAAAAACTGTTTTTT
TRBJ1-2 | NA | NA | TRBV20-1 | CSCSENYGYTF | TGCAGTTGTTCGGAGAACTATGGCTACACCTTC
TRBJ1-1 | NA | NA | TRBV6-5 | CASSYSQERNTEAFF | TGTGCCAGCAGTTACTCGCAGGAAAGGAACACTGAAGCTTTCTTT
TRBJ1-2 | TRBD1 | NA | TRBV29-1 | CSVGRGEGYTF | TGCAGCGTTGGCAGGGGGGAAGGCTACACCTTC
TRBJ2-3 | TRBD2 | NA | TRBV4-3 | CASSQGVAGPSTDTQYF | TGCGCCAGCAGCCAAGGAGTAGCGGGGCCTAGCACAGATACGCAGTATTTT
TRBJ2-1 | TRBD2 | NA | TRBV7-6 | CASSLASGPFNEQFF | TGTGCCAGCAGCTTGGCTAGCGGGCCCTTCAATGAGCAGTTCTTC
TRBJ2-7 | NA | NA | TRBV5-1 | CASSLRQIIGYSSYEQYF | TGCGCCAGCAGCTTACGACAAATCATTGGTTACAGCTCCTACGAGCAGTACTTC
TRBJ1-5 | NA | NA | TRBV12-3/TRBV12-4 | CASKTGRDQPQHF | TGTGCCAGCAAGACCGGTCGGGATCAGCCCCAGCATTTT
TRBJ1-3 | NA | NA | TRBV5-6 | CASSLRAVRGSGNTIYF | TGTGCCAGCAGCTTGAGAGCGGTCAGGGGCTCTGGAAACACCATATATTTT
TRBJ2-2 | NA | NA | TRBV5-5 | CASREGTGELFF | TGTGCCAGCAGGGAGGGCACCGGGGAGCTGTTTTTT
TRBJ1-5 | TRBD1 | NA | TRBV6-5 | CASSTGQGPQPQHF | TGTGCCAGCAGTACGGGACAGGGTCCGCAGCCCCAGCATTTT
TRBJ2-5 | TRBD1 | NA | TRBV5-1 | CASSLEATGAGTQYF | TGCGCCAGCAGCTTGGAAGCGACAGGGGCGGGGACCCAGTACTTC
TRBJ2-3 | NA | NA | TRBV4-2 | CASSQEFTSSTDTQYF | TGTGCCAGCAGCCAAGAGTTCACTAGCAGCACAGATACGCAGTATTTT
TRBJ2-2 | NA | NA | TRBV21-1 | CASSQRRSQTPNTGELFF | TGTGCCAGCAGCCAAAGGAGATCCCAAACGCCGAACACCGGGGAGCTGTTTTTT
TRBJ2-7 | NA | NA | TRBV19 | CASSTLTGYYEQYF | TGTGCCAGTAGTACCCTGACAGGATACTACGAGCAGTACTTC
TRBJ1-1 | TRBD1 | NA | TRBV10-3 | CATVHRGGETEAFF | TGTGCCACCGTTCACAGGGGAGGAGAAACTGAAGCTTTCTTT
TRBJ2-1 | NA | once | TRBV21-1 | CANLPPNREQFF | TGTGCCAACTTGCCCCCTAATCGAGAGCAGTTCTTC
TRBJ2-5 | TRBD1 | NA | TRBV2 | CASSDEVDRGRGGETQYF | TGTGCCAGCAGTGATGAGGTGGACAGGGGGCGCGGGGGAGAGACCCAGTACTTC
TRBJ2-5 | TRBD1 | NA | TRBV7-2 | CASSLRGDRGETQYF | TGTGCCAGCAGCTTGCGGGGTGACAGGGGAGAGACCCAGTACTTC
TRBJ2-7 | NA | NA | TRBV11-2 | CASSPAYEQYF | TGTGCCAGCAGCCCCGCCTACGAGCAGTACTTC
TRBJ2-7 | TRBD2 | NA | TRBV27 | CASSFGGGAVEQYF | TGTGCCAGCAGTTTCGGCGGGGGGGCCGTCGAGCAGTACTTC
TRBJ2-5 | TRBD2 | NA | TRBV4-2 | CASSQDMGSGGGWKETQYF | TGTGCCAGCAGCCAAGATATGGGTAGCGGGGGGGGATGGAAAGAGACCCAGTACTTC
TRBJ1-6 | NA | few | TRBV28 | CASRDSSSYNSPLHF | TGTGCCAGCAGAGACTCCAGCTCCTATAATTCACCCCTCCACTTT
TRBJ1-4 | TRBD1 | NA | TRBV18 | CASSPPGTGAEKLFF | TGTGCCAGCTCACCTCCCGGGACAGGGGCCGAAAAACTGTTTTTT
TRBJ2-7 | TRBD1 | NA | TRBV5-1 | CASSKTGYEQYF | TGCGCCAGCAGCAAGACAGGGTACGAGCAGTACTTC
TRBJ1-2 | TRBD1 | NA | TRBV19 | CASSKRGGNGYTF | TGTGCCAGTAGTAAAAGAGGGGGCAACGGCTACACCTTC
TRBJ1-5 | NA | NA | TRBV21-1 | CASSKVLAGGDQPQHF | TGTGCCAGCAGCAAAGTGTTGGCAGGGGGTGATCAGCCCCAGCATTTT
TRBJ1-2 | TRBD1 | few | TRBV3-1/TRBV3-2 | CASSQDLFRGQWGYTF | TGTGCCAGCAGCCAAGATTTGTTTAGGGGGCAGTGGGGCTACACCTTC
TRBJ1-5 | NA | NA | TRBV7-2 | CASSTRSGASQPQHF | TGTGCCAGCAGCACCCGGTCAGGGGCAAGTCAGCCCCAGCATTTT
TRBJ2-3 | TRBD2 | once | TRBV3-1/TRBV3-2 | CASGTSGGTDTQYF | TGTGCCAGCGGGACTAGCGGGGGTACAGATACGCAGTATTTT
TRBJ2-2 | NA | once | TRBV27 | CASSADRAPNTGELFF | TGTGCCAGCAGTGCGGACAGAGCACCGAACACCGGGGAGCTGTTTTTT
TRBJ1-2 | NA | NA | TRBV7-9 | CASSPEGGAYGYTF | TGTGCCAGCAGCCCCGAGGGAGGGGCGTATGGCTACACCTTC
TRBJ1-3 | NA | NA | TRBV7-7 | CASSSSRASGNTIYF | TGTGCTAGCAGCTCCTCGAGAGCCTCTGGAAACACCATATATTTT
TRBJ1-4 | TRBD1 | NA | TRBV2 | CASSTTGGNEKLFF | TGTGCCAGCAGCACTACAGGGGGGAATGAAAAACTGTTTTTT
TRBJ2-7 | TRBD1 | NA | TRBV15 | CATSIPGQGYEQYF | TGTGCCACCAGCATCCCGGGACAGGGTTACGAGCAGTACTTC